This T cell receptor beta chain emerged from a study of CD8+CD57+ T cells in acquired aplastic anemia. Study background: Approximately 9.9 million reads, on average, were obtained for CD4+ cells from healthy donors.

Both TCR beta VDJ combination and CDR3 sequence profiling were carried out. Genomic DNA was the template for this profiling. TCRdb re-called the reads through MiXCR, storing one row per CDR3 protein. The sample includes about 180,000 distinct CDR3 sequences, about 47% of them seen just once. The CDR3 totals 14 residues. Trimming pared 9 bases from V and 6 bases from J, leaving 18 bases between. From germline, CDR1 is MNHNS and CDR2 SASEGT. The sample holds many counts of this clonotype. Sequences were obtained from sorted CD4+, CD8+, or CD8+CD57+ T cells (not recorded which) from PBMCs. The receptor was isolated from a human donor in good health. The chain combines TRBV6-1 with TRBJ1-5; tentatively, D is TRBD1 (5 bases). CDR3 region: CASLLGDLGQPQHF. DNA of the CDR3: TGTGCCAGTTTACTAGGGGATTTAGGTCAGCCCCAGCATTTT.